Below, 2 T cell receptor beta chains from the same sample are listed, as sequenced in a study of blood T cell repertoires in COVID-19. Sequencing used immunoSEQ multiplex PCR; TCRdb keeps in-frame clones, though not all of them. The sample holds about 98,000 clones; about nine tenths are singletons and the top ten take around 2%. Sequenced sample: peripheral blood. Receptors were obtained from a woman between 45 and 65 years old with COVID-19, enrolled during active disease.

V gene TRBV9 combines with J gene TRBJ1-1, with D perhaps TRBD1 (5 bases). The V end was cut by 0 bases, the J end by 0 bases, with 9 bases between. The CDR3 spans 15 residues. Germline V gene lookup returns CDR1 SGDLS and CDR2 YYNGEE. The CDR3 protein is CASSVGGGVNTEAFF. The CDR3 nucleotides read TGTGCCAGCAGCGTAGGGGGAGGGGTGAACACTGAAGCTTTCTTT.

The gene calls are TRBV28 and TRBJ1-6; 7 bases are a match to TRBD1. CDR1 and CDR2 from the germline V gene are MDHEN and SYDVKM. J was trimmed by 0 bases and V by 5 bases; bases with no gene match: 10. CDR3 length equals 18 residues. CDR3 in DNA: TGTGCCAGCAGTCGGGACAGCGGATTCAGCTCCTATAATTCACCCCTCCACTTT. This encodes CASSRDSGFSSYNSPLHF.